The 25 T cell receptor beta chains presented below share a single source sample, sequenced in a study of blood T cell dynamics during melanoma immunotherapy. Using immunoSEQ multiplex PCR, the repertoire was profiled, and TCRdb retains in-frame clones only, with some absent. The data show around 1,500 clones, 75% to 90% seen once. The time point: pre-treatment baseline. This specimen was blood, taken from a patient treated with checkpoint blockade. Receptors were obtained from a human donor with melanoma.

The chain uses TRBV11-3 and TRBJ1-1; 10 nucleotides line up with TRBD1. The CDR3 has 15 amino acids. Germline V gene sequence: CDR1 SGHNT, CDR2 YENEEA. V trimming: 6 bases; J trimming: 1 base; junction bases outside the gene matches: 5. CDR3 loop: CASSSRDRGNTEAFF. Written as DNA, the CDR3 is TGTGCCAGCAGTTCCAGGGACAGGGGGAACACTGAAGCTTTCTTT.

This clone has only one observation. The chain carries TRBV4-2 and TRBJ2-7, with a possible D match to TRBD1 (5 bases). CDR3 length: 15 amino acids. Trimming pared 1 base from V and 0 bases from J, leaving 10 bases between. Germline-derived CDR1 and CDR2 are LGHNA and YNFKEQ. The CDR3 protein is CASSQVWGSSYEQYF. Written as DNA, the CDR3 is TGTGCCAGCAGCCAAGTCTGGGGCAGCTCCTACGAGCAGTACTTC.

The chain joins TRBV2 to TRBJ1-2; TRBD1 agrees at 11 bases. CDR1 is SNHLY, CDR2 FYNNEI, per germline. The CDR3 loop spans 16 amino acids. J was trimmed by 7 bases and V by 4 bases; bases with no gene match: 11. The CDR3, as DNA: TGTGCCAGCAGTGGGACAGGGGGCCTAGGGACTTTTGGCTACACCTTC. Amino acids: CASSGTGGLGTFGYTF.

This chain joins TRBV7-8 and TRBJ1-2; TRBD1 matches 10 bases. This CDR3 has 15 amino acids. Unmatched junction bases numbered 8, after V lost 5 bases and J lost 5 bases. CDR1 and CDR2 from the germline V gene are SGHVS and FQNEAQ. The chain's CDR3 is CASSAPGTGAYGYTF. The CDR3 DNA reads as TGTGCCAGCAGCGCACCCGGGACAGGGGCATATGGCTACACCTTC.

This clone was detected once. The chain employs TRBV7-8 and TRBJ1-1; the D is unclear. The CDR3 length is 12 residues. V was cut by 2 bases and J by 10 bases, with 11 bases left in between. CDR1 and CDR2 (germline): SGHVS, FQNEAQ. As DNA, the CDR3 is TGTGCCAGCAGCTTAAGCGGGATGGCAGCTTTCTTT. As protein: CASSLSGMAAFF. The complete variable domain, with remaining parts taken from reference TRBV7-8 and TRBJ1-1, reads GAGVSQSPRYKVAKRGQDVALRCDPISGHVSLFWYQQALGQGPEFLTYFQNEAQLDKSGLPSDRFFAERPEGSVSTLKIQRTQQEDSAVYLCASSLSGMAAFFGQGTRLTVV.

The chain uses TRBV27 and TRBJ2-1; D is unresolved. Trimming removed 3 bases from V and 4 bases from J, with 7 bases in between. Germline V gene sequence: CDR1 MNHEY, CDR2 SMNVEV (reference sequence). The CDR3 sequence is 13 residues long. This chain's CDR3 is CASSFNGYNEQFF. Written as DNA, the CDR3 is TGTGCCAGCAGTTTTAACGGGTACAATGAGCAGTTCTTC.

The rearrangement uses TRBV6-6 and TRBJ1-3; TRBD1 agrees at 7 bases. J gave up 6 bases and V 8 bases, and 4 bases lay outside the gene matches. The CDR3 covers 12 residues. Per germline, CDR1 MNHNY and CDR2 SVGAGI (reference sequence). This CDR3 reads CASGGGLNTIYF. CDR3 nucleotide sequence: TGTGCCAGCGGAGGGGGCTTAAACACCATATATTTT.

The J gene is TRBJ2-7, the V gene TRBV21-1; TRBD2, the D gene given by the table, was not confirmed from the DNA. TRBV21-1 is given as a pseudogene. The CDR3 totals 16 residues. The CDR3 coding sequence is TGTGCCAGCAGTCATAGGGTAACTAGCGTCAACTACGAGCAGTACTTC. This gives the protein CASSHRVTSVNYEQYF.

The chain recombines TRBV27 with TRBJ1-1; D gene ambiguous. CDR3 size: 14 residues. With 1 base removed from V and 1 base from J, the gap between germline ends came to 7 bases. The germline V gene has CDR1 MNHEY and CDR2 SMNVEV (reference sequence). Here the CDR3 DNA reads TGTGCCAGCAGTTTATACAGTCGGAACACTGAAGCTTTCTTT. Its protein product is CASSLYSRNTEAFF.

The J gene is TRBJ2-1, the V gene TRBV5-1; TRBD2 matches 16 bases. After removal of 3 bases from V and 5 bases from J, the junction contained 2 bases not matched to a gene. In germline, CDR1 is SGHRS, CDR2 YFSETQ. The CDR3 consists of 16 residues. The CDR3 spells CASSSGTSGGDNEQFF. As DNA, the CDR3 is TGCGCCAGCAGCTCCGGGACTAGCGGGGGGGACAATGAGCAGTTCTTC.

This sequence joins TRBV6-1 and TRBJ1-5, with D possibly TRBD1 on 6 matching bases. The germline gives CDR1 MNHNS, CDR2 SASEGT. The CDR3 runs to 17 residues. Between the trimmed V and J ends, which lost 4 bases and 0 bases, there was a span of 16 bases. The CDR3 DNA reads TGTGCCAGCAGTGGAGGGGGGGCCCACTTTAGCAATCAGCCCCAGCATTTT. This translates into CASSGGGAHFSNQPQHF.

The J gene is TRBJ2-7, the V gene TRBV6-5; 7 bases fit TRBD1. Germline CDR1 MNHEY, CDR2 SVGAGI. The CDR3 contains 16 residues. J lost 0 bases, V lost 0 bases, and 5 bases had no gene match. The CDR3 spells CASSYSIGDSSYEQYF. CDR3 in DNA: TGTGCCAGCAGTTACTCGATCGGGGACAGCTCCTACGAGCAGTACTTC.

Here the CDR3 DNA reads TGCGCCAGCAGTGTGGGGGTGAACACTGAAGCTTTCTTT. Amino acids: CASSVGVNTEAFF. The rearrangement uses TRBV10-2 and TRBJ1-1; D possibly corresponds to TRBD1 (5 bases). This CDR3 region has 13 residues. With 4 bases removed from V and 0 bases from J, the gap between germline ends came to 6 bases. Germline lookup yields CDR1 WSHSY and CDR2 SAAADI.

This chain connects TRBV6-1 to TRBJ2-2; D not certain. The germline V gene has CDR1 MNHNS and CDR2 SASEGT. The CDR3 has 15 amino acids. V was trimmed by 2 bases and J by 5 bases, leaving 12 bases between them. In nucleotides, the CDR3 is TGTGCCAGCAGTGAACAGAGCGCCGGGACCGGGGAGCTGTTTTTT. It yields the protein CASSEQSAGTGELFF.

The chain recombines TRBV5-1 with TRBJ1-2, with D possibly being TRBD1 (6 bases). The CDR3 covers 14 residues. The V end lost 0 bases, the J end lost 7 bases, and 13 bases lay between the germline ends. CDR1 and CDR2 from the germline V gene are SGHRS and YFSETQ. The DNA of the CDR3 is TGCGCCAGCAGCTTGGAGGGGGACCTCGGTGGCTACACCTTC. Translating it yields CASSLEGDLGGYTF.

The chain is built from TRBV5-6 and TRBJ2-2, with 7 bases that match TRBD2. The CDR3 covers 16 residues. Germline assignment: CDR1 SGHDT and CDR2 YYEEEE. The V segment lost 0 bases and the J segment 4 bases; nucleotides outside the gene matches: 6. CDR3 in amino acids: CASSLVGLGVTGELFF. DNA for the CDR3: TGTGCCAGCAGCTTGGTCGGACTAGGGGTCACCGGGGAGCTGTTTTTT.

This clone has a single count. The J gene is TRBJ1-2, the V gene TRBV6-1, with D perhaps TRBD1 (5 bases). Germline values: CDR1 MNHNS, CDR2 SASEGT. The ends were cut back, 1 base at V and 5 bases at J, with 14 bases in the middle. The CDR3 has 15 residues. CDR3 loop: CASSEGSRGGYGYTF. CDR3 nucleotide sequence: TGTGCCAGCAGTGAAGGTTCGAGGGGAGGGTATGGCTACACCTTC.

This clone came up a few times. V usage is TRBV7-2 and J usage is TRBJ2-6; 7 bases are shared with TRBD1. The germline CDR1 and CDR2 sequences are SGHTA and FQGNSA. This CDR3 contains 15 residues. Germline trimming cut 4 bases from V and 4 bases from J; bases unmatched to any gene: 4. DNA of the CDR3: TGTGCCAGCAGCTCTACAGGGGCCGGGGCCAACGTCCTGACTTTC. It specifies CASSSTGAGANVLTF.

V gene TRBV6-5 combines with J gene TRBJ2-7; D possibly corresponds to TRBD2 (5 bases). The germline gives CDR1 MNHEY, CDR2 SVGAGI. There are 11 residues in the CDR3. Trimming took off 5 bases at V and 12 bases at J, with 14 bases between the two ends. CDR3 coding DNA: TGTGCCAGCAGTGCGGTTGGGAGCACGTACTTC. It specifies CASSAVGSTYF.

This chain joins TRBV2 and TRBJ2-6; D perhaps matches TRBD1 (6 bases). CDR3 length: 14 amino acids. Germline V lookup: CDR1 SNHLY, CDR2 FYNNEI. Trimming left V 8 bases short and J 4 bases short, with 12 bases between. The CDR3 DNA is TGTGCCAGCTATACAGGGTTCGGGGCCAACGTCCTGACTTTC. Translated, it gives CASYTGFGANVLTF.

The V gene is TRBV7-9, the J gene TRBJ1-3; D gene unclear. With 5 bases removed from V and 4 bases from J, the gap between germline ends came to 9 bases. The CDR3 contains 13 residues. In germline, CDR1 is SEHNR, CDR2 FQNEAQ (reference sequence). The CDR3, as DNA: TGTGCCAGCAGCCCCGCGCAAGGAAACACCATATATTTT. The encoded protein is CASSPAQGNTIYF.

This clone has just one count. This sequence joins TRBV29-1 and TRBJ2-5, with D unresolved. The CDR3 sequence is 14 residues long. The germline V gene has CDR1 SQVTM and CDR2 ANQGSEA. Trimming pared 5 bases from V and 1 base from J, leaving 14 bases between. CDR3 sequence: CSVCLDSLQETQYF. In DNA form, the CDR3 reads TGCAGCGTTTGTTTGGATTCCCTCCAAGAGACCCAGTACTTC.

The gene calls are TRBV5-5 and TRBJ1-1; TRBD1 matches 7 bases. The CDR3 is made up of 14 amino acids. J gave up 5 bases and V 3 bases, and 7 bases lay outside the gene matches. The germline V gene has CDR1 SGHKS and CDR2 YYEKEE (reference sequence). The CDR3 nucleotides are TGTGCCAGCAGCTACCACCCAGGGGGGACTGAAGCTTTCTTT. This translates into CASSYHPGGTEAFF.

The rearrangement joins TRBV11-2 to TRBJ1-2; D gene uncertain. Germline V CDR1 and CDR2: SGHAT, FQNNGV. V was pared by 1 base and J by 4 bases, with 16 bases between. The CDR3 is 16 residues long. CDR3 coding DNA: TGTGCCAGCAGCTTAGTGGACGATCCTAGGAGCTATGGCTACACCTTC. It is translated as CASSLVDDPRSYGYTF. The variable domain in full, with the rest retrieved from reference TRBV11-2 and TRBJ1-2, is EAGVAQSPRYKIIEKRQSVAFWCNPISGHATLYWYQQILGQGPKLLIQFQNNGVVDDSQLPKDRFSAERLKGVDSTLKIQPAKLEDSAVYLCASSLVDDPRSYGYTFGSGTRLTVV.

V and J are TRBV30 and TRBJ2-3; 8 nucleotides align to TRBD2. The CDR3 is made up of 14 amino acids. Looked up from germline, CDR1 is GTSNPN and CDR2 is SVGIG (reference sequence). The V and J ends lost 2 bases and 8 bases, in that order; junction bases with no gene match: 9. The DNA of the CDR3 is TGTGCCTGGAGTCCGGGACTAGAGCTAAGTACGCAGTATTTT. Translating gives CAWSPGLELSTQYF.